These 10 T cell receptor beta chains came from one sample sequenced in a study of human thymus T cells. Clones were read by immunoSEQ multiplex PCR, and TCRdb kept only the in-frame ones, dropping some. The profile covers tens of thousands of clones, with roughly 96% appearing a single time and around 0.03% taken by the ten largest. Resected material from corrective heart surgery provided the thymus tissue analysed. Sequencing was done on a sample of thymus tissue. These receptors originate from a boy in the first two years of life with a congenital heart defect but otherwise immunologically healthy.

The chain combines TRBV27 with TRBJ1-3, with D maybe TRBD1 (6 bases). Deletions cut 8 bases from V and 2 bases from J, with 22 bases between. The length of the CDR3 is 17 residues. Germline values: CDR1 MNHEY, CDR2 SMNVEV (reference sequence). The CDR3 is CASGSVAGEGAGNTIYF. CDR3 coding DNA: TGTGCCAGCGGCTCTGTCGCAGGGGAGGGTGCTGGAAACACCATATATTTT.

V gene TRBV10-2 combines with J gene TRBJ1-3, with TRBD1 as a possible D gene (5 bases). There are 16 residues in the CDR3. The V end was cut by 7 bases, the J end by 0 bases, with 16 bases between. Germline CDR1 WSHSY, CDR2 SAAADI. CDR3 nucleotides: TGCGCCAGCAAGGGTAGTGGGGCTTTCTCTGGAAACACCATATATTTT. Translated: CASKGSGAFSGNTIYF.

This chain connects TRBV19 to TRBJ1-6, with D tentatively TRBD1 (6 bases). This CDR3 comprises 13 residues. Germline CDR1 reads LNHDA; CDR2 reads SQIVND (reference sequence). V shed 6 bases and J shed 8 bases, with 11 bases lying between them. CDR3 sequence (DNA): TGTGCCAGTAGGGGTCAGGGGTATTCACCCCTCCACTTT. It is translated as CASRGQGYSPLHF.

This rearrangement joins TRBV7-9 to TRBJ2-7, with D perhaps TRBD1 (6 bases). The CDR3 sequence is 14 residues long. Germline V CDR1 and CDR2: SEHNR, FQNEAQ (reference sequence). Trimming left V 1 base short and J 1 base short, with 8 bases between. The CDR3, as DNA: TGTGCCAGCAGCTTAGTAGGGGGATCCTACGAGCAGTACTTC. Encoded protein: CASSLVGGSYEQYF.

This clone appeared a single time. The chain is built from TRBV6-5 and TRBJ2-7; D gene unclear. Trimming cost V 5 bases and J 0 bases, with 8 bases left between them. Germline values: CDR1 MNHEY, CDR2 SVGAGI. This CDR3 region has 13 residues. Here the CDR3 reads CASSLESSYEQYF. The CDR3 DNA sequence: TGTGCCAGCAGTCTAGAAAGCTCCTACGAGCAGTACTTC.

The chain recombines TRBV5-4 with TRBJ1-1; D gene unclear. Trimming left V 1 base short and J 5 bases short, with 15 bases between. The V gene's germline CDR1 is SGHNT and CDR2 YYREEE (reference sequence). The CDR3 spans 15 residues. The CDR3 DNA reads TGTGCCAGCAGCTTGTCTCGCGGAACACGGACTGAAGCTTTCTTT. Translated: CASSLSRGTRTEAFF.

The rearrangement uses TRBV29-1 and TRBJ1-4; D unclear. The V end was cut by 4 bases, the J end by 8 bases, with 8 bases between. Germline-derived CDR1 and CDR2 are SQVTM and ANQGSEA. CDR3 length equals 11 residues. CDR3 bases: TGCAGCGTTGCGGAGAGAGAAAAACTGTTTTTT. Protein product: CSVAEREKLFF.

The V call is TRBV10-1, the J call TRBJ2-1, with 9 bases fitting TRBD2. The germline V gene encodes CDR1 WNHNN and CDR2 SYGVQD (reference sequence). The J segment lost 2 bases and the V segment lost 3 bases, leaving 5 bases of the junction unmatched. This CDR3 is built from 16 residues. In DNA, the CDR3 is TGCGCCAGCAGTGATAACCCTAGCGGGACCTACAATGAGCAGTTCTTC. Translating gives CASSDNPSGTYNEQFF.

Note on this clone: Relative to the germline gene, one junction end is altered; a read error may explain this. V and J are TRBV6-1 and TRBJ1-4; a possible D gene is TRBD1 (5 bases). The CDR3 covers 15 residues. CDR1 and CDR2 from the germline V gene are MNHNS and SASEGT. The CDR3 nucleotides are TGTGCCAGCAGTGAACGGCAGGGCCCTTTTGAAGAACTGTTTTTT. It translates to CASSERQGPFEELFF.

The chain has TRBV18 and TRBJ1-1; D uncertain. Germline CDR1 reads KGHSH; CDR2 reads LQKENI. The CDR3 runs 11 residues. Trimming took 2 bases from V and 7 from J, leaving 5 bases between them. CDR3 nucleotides: TGTGCCAGCTCACCAGGGGTTGAAGCTTTCTTT. It specifies CASSPGVEAFF. The complete variable domain, with remaining parts taken from reference TRBV18 and TRBJ1-1, reads NAGVMQNPRHLVRRRGQEARLRCSPMKGHSHVYWYRQLPEEGLKFMVYLQKENIIDESGMPKERFSAEFPKEGPSILRIQQVVRGDSAAYFCASSPGVEAFFGQGTRLTVV.